The 30 T cell receptor beta chains given below trace back to one sample, sequenced in a study of regulatory T cells in long-lasting Graves disease. Through Arm-PCR of CDR3 regions and iRepertoire HTBI primers, TCR beta libraries were built. TCRdb fed the multiplex PCR reads into MiXCR, producing one record per CDR3 protein. The sample includes a few hundred thousand distinct CDR3 sequences, 15% to 20% of them seen just once. Time point of the sample: newly diagnosed GD, antithyroid drugs for less than 3 months. The TCR library was prepared using RNA isolated from PBMCs. These same data were also listed under a study on T cells in Graves' hyperthyroidism and ophthalmopathy.

The starting material was peripheral blood mononuclear cells (PBMCs), obtained at new diagnosis, from a patient treated with antithyroid drugs. The receptor set was obtained from a woman between 25 and 40 years old with Graves disease.

This clonotype was seen at least ten times. The V gene is TRBV20-1, the J gene TRBJ1-1; 7 nucleotides agree with TRBD1. J was trimmed by 3 bases and V by 5 bases; bases with no gene match: 6. The germline V gene encodes CDR1 DFQATT and CDR2 SNEGSKA (reference sequence). The CDR3 consists of 13 residues. The CDR3 DNA reads as TGCAGTGCTGGGGACAGTTTATACACTGAAGCTTTCTTT. Translated, it gives CSAGDSLYTEAFF.

This clonotype was seen ten or more times. The chain is built from TRBV5-6 and TRBJ2-5; 7 nucleotides match TRBD1. With 4 bases clipped from V and 2 bases from J, the junction kept 20 bases outside the gene matches. Germline loops: CDR1 SGHDT, CDR2 YYEEEE. The CDR3 is 19 residues long. CDR3: CASSPPPDRPRGVQETQYF. The DNA for the CDR3 is TGTGCCAGCAGCCCGCCACCGGACAGGCCTAGAGGAGTACAAGAGACCCAGTACTTC.

This clonotype was seen repeatedly, ten times or more. The chain recombines TRBV18 with TRBJ1-5, with a weak D call TRBD1 (5 bases). This CDR3 is built from 16 residues. V was shortened by 6 bases and J by 0 bases, with 15 bases between the two germline ends. CDR1 and CDR2 (germline): KGHSH, LQKENI. CDR3 sequence reads: CASSQGTQYSNQPQHF. The CDR3 coding sequence is TGTGCCAGCTCCCAGGGCACTCAATATAGCAATCAGCCCCAGCATTTT. Variable domain in full (rest from reference TRBV18 and TRBJ1-5): NAGVMQNPRHLVRRRGQEARLRCSPMKGHSHVYWYRQLPEEGLKFMVYLQKENIIDESGMPKERFSAEFPKEGPSILRIQQVVRGDSAAYFCASSQGTQYSNQPQHFGDGTRLSIL.

This clonotype has at least ten counts. CDR3 in DNA: TGTGCCAGCCAGGGAGTGGGCACAGATACGCAGTATTTT. This sequence encodes CASQGVGTDTQYF. The rearrangement uses TRBV6-1 and TRBJ2-3, with D possibly called TRBD1 or TRBD2 (5 bases each). Deletions cut 8 bases from V and 1 base from J, with 10 bases between. The germline gives CDR1 MNHNS, CDR2 SASEGT. The CDR3 spans 13 residues.

The chain recombines TRBV19 with TRBJ2-7; D possibly corresponds to TRBD1 (6 bases). The CDR3 consists of 14 residues. V lost 4 bases to trimming and J lost 7 bases, with 17 bases between them. From germline, CDR1 is LNHDA and CDR2 SQIVND (reference sequence). CDR3 amino acids: CASSTPTGNDEQYF. CDR3 bases: TGTGCCAGTAGTACGCCCACAGGGAATGATGAGCAGTACTTC.

The CDR3 loop reads CASSPYPLGIQAFF. The CDR3 region has the DNA TGTGCCAGCAGTCCATACCCATTAGGCATTCAAGCTTTCTTT. The rearrangement joins TRBV27 to TRBJ1-1; no reliable D call. The CDR3 runs 14 residues. Per the germline V gene, CDR1 is MNHEY and CDR2 is SMNVEV (reference sequence). Trimming removed 5 bases from V and 9 bases from J, with 19 bases in between.

This clonotype has at least ten counts. The chain is built from TRBV12-3 or TRBV12-4 and TRBJ1-5, with D perhaps TRBD1 (6 bases). V lost 6 bases to trimming and J lost 3 bases, with 9 bases between them. The length of the CDR3 is 13 residues. The CDR3 region has the DNA TGTGCCAGCAGAGACAGGACCAATCAGCCCCAGCATTTT. Translated, it gives CASRDRTNQPQHF.

A note on this clonotype: A far larger clone is one nucleotide away, so this likely arose from a read error. The chain couples TRBV20-1 to TRBJ2-4; 9 positions match TRBD2. J gave up 13 bases and V 5 bases, and 18 bases lay outside the gene matches. The CDR3 extends over 15 amino acids. The germline V gene encodes CDR1 DFQATT and CDR2 SNEGSKA (reference sequence). CDR3 protein: CSAVISGGSYNEQYF. CDR3 in DNA: TGCAGTGCTGTTATTAGCGGGGGTTCCTACAATGAGCAGTACTTC.

This rearrangement joins TRBV5-1 to TRBJ2-1; possibly TRBD1 or TRBD2 for D (6 bases each). The V gene lost 4 bases and the J gene lost 0 bases, with 14 bases spanning the gap. The CDR3 runs 16 residues. Germline-derived CDR1 and CDR2 are SGHRS and YFSETQ. CDR3 coding DNA: TGCGCCAGCAGCGCCGGGGGCGCGGGCTCCTACAATGAGCAGTTCTTC. This sequence encodes CASSAGGAGSYNEQFF.

This clonotype was counted a few times. This may arise from a read error, as a much more abundant clone is one base away. The J gene is TRBJ1-3, the V gene TRBV6-1; D unresolved. Trimming removed 10 bases from V and 0 bases from J, with 19 bases in between. The CDR3 contains 16 residues. Germline-derived CDR1 and CDR2 are MNHNS and SASEGT. The CDR3 here is CAIRDRGTGSGNTIYF. In nucleotides, the CDR3 is TGTGCCATCCGTGATCGGGGAACTGGCTCTGGAAACACCATATATTTT.

The V gene is TRBV27, the J gene TRBJ2-7, with 7 bases that match TRBD1. In germline, CDR1 is MNHEY, CDR2 SMNVEV (reference sequence). The CDR3 length is 14 residues. V lost 4 bases and J lost 1; bases outside the gene matches: 4. This chain's CDR3 is CASSSGTESYEQYF. The CDR3, as DNA: TGTGCCAGCAGTTCCGGGACAGAGTCCTACGAGCAGTACTTC.

Notes on this clonotype: It differs at one base from a far larger clone, so likely a read error. V usage is TRBV6-2 or TRBV6-3 and J usage is TRBJ2-5; 7 nucleotides align to TRBD2. CDR1 is MNHEY, CDR2 SVGEGT, per germline. The CDR3 length is 15 residues. V trimming: 0 bases; J trimming: 5 bases; junction bases outside the gene matches: 6. CDR3 loop: CASSYSLVGGETQYF. CDR3 DNA sequence: TGTGCCAGCAGTTACTCGCTAGTGGGGGGGGAGACCCAGTACTTC.

This clonotype occurred many times. This chain connects TRBV3-1 to TRBJ2-7; 8 nucleotides match TRBD2. V trimming: 4 bases; J trimming: 3 bases; junction bases outside the gene matches: 5. Germline V lookup: CDR1 LGHDT, CDR2 YNNKEL (reference sequence). The CDR3 runs 14 residues. CDR3 region: CASSLSGGSYEQYF. CDR3 bases: TGTGCCAGCAGCCTCAGCGGGGGTAGCTACGAGCAGTACTTC.

This clonotype has ten or more counts. The rearrangement uses TRBV27 and TRBJ2-3; perhaps TRBD2 as D (5 bases). Trimming removed 7 bases at V and 2 bases at J, with 16 bases between. This CDR3 has 15 amino acids. Germline V gives CDR1 MNHEY, CDR2 SMNVEV (reference sequence). CDR3 amino acids: CASTQSLASTDTQYF. In nucleotides, the CDR3 is TGTGCCAGCACCCAAAGTCTAGCTTCCACAGATACGCAGTATTTT.

Many counts were recorded for this clonotype. The chain is built from TRBV3-1 and TRBJ2-7; a weak D match, TRBD2 (5 bases). V shed 4 bases and J shed 2 bases, with 9 bases lying between them. Germline V gives CDR1 LGHDT, CDR2 YNNKEL (reference sequence). The CDR3 covers 13 residues. The CDR3 bases are TGTGCCAGCAGCCCCGGGGTCACCTACGAGCAGTACTTC. Amino acid sequence: CASSPGVTYEQYF.

About this clonotype: A far larger clone is just one base off, so this is likely a read error. The chain has TRBV5-1 and TRBJ2-5; maybe TRBD1 (5 bases). The DNA end favors TRBJ2-1, so the J call may be wrong. CDR1 and CDR2 (germline): SGHRS, YFSETQ. The CDR3 loop spans 15 amino acids. This chain's CDR3 is CASSLAGRGNNEQFF. In DNA, the CDR3 is TGCGCCAGCAGCTTGGCCGGAAGGGGAAACAATGAGCAGTTCTTC.

This clonotype was seen a handful of times. The chain has TRBV6-1 and TRBJ2-6; no definite D call. Trimming stripped 7 bases from V and 3 bases from J, with 13 bases between. The CDR3 totals 15 residues. CDR1 and CDR2 from the germline V gene are MNHNS and SASEGT. CDR3 nucleotides: TGTGCCAGCACCCTTAGGAACTATGGGGCCAACGTCCTGACTTTC. This codes for CASTLRNYGANVLTF.

This clonotype was observed at least ten times. V and J are TRBV20-1 and TRBJ2-2, with D perhaps matching TRBD1 (6 bases). CDR1 and CDR2 from the germline V gene are DFQATT and SNEGSKA (reference sequence). The CDR3 is 17 residues long. Trimming stripped 3 bases from V and 0 bases from J, with 17 bases between. CDR3 in amino acids: CSARFGGLYANTGELFF. In DNA form, the CDR3 reads TGCAGTGCTAGGTTTGGGGGCCTTTACGCGAACACCGGGGAGCTGTTTTTT.

In regard to this clonotype: Being one base from a much bigger clone, this may be a read error. The chain joins TRBV14 to TRBJ2-2; D gene unclear. There are 17 residues in the CDR3. Germline CDR1 reads SGHDN; CDR2 reads FVKESK. DNA of the CDR3: TGTGCCAACAGCCAAGATCTCGGCCTTCGAAACACCGGGGAGCTGTTTTTT. This gives the protein CANSQDLGLRNTGELFF.

V usage is TRBV6-5 and J usage is TRBJ1-5; D gene ambiguous. Germline CDR1 and CDR2: MNHEY and SVGAGI. The CDR3 length is 13 residues. Trimming took off 3 bases at V and 7 bases at J, with 10 bases between the two ends. CDR3 region: CASSYLRAQPQHF. The CDR3 DNA reads TGTGCCAGCAGTTATCTCCGGGCCCAGCCCCAGCATTTT.

This clonotype was seen repeatedly, ten times or more. The chain combines TRBV5-1 with TRBJ2-3; no definite D call. Trimming removed 7 bases at V and 4 bases at J, with 4 bases between. Germline V gene lookup returns CDR1 SGHRS and CDR2 YFSETQ. CDR3 length: 10 amino acids. CDR3 sequence reads: CASGADTQYF. The CDR3 region has the DNA TGCGCCAGCGGAGCAGATACGCAGTATTTT.

This clonotype showed up many times. The CDR3 sequence is CASSRGTGRTGELFF. CDR3 nucleotide sequence: TGTGCCAGCAGTCGCGGGACAGGACGTACCGGGGAGCTGTTTTTT. The V call is TRBV6-1, the J call TRBJ2-2, with TRBD1 identical over 8 bases. Looked up from germline, CDR1 is MNHNS and CDR2 is SASEGT. V lost 5 bases and J lost 5; bases outside the gene matches: 7. This CDR3 spans 15 amino acids.

This clonotype was seen many times. The chain is built from TRBV7-2 and TRBJ2-2; 7 bases match TRBD1. With V trimmed by 4 bases and J by 0 bases, 5 bases remained unmatched. Germline V CDR1 and CDR2: SGHTA, FQGNSA. This CDR3 has 16 residues. The CDR3 region has the DNA TGTGCCAGCAGCTCCGGGACAGCTTCGAACACCGGGGAGCTGTTTTTT. Protein sequence: CASSSGTASNTGELFF.

This rearrangement joins TRBV9 to TRBJ2-3; D is unresolved. Trimming left V 4 bases short and J 2 bases short, with 14 bases between. CDR1 SGDLS and CDR2 YYNGEE come from the germline V gene. This CDR3 is built from 15 residues. The CDR3: CASSTNPSPTDTQYF. CDR3 coding DNA: TGTGCCAGCAGCACCAACCCGTCACCCACAGATACGCAGTATTTT.

This clonotype showed up just a few times. The V call is TRBV27, the J call TRBJ1-2; 7 nucleotides line up with TRBD1. V shed 8 bases, J shed 5 bases, and the junction held 8 bases outside the gene matches. The CDR3 totals 13 residues. Germline V gene data show CDR1 as MNHEY and CDR2 as SMNVEV (reference sequence). CDR3 DNA sequence: TGTGCCAGCGCTCAGGGGGTAGAATATGGCTACACCTTC. This translates into CASAQGVEYGYTF.

This clonotype was detected many times. This chain uses TRBV5-1 with TRBJ1-1; TRBD1 aligns across 7 bases. The V gene end was trimmed by 4 bases and the J gene end by 5 bases; junction bases not matched to a gene: 11. The CDR3 sequence is 15 residues long. The germline gives CDR1 SGHRS, CDR2 YFSETQ. CDR3 in amino acids: CASSLGGTEGTEAFF. The CDR3 coding sequence is TGCGCCAGCAGCCTAGGGGGGACAGAGGGGACTGAAGCTTTCTTT.

This clonotype appeared many times. The V call is TRBV20-1, the J call TRBJ1-4; no reliable D call. Trimming pared 3 bases from V and 7 bases from J, leaving 12 bases between. CDR1 is DFQATT and CDR2 is SNEGSKA in the germline V gene (reference sequence). CDR3 length: 13 amino acids. The CDR3 region has the DNA TGCAGTGCTAGTTCTGGGGTGCGTGAAAAACTGTTTTTT. Amino acids: CSASSGVREKLFF.

As regards this clonotype: An end of the junction does not agree with germline; a read error may underlie this. CDR3 loop: CVSSQATLTGATYEQYF. For the CDR3, the DNA is TGCGTCAGCAGCCAAGCGACTCTAACCGGGGCGACCTACGAGCAGTACTTC. The chain carries TRBV4-1 and TRBJ2-7; D may correspond to TRBD1 or TRBD2 (5 bases each). The CDR3 sequence is 17 residues long. In germline, CDR1 is MGHRA, CDR2 YSYEKL.

This clonotype was seen repeatedly, ten times or more. The V call is TRBV12-3 or TRBV12-4, the J call TRBJ2-5; 9 bases line up with TRBD1. After removal of 5 bases from V and 5 bases from J, the junction contained 12 bases not matched to a gene. The CDR3 is made up of 16 amino acids. DNA for the CDR3: TGTGCCAGCAGTCCCCAATCGGGACAGGGATCCGAGACCCAGTACTTC. It translates to CASSPQSGQGSETQYF.

This clonotype was observed a few times. V is TRBV7-6 and J is TRBJ1-3, with D perhaps TRBD1 (6 bases). V was shortened by 5 bases and J by 0 bases, with 11 bases between the two germline ends. CDR1 is SGHVS, CDR2 FNYEAQ, per germline. CDR3 length: 15 residues. CDR3 bases: TGTGCCAGCAGCAGGGGGACAAGCTCTGGAAACACCATATATTTT. This translates into CASSRGTSSGNTIYF.